These 21 T cell receptor beta chains were sequenced from one sample in a study of T cells in Graves' hyperthyroidism and ophthalmopathy. From RNA transcripts, TCR beta CDR3 regions were amplified. First-round RT-PCR with HTBI primers amplified the TCR CDR3 region. Each CDR3 protein is one row after TCRdb ran MiXCR on the multiplex PCR reads. The sample contains around 480,000 distinct CDR3 sequences, around 15% of which appear only once. What was sequenced was blood. These receptors were collected from a young woman with Graves' hyperthyroidism.

The chain uses TRBV19 and TRBJ1-4; D perhaps matches TRBD1 (6 bases). This CDR3 is 16 amino acids long. V was clipped by 2 bases and J by 2 bases, with 12 bases between them. Germline values: CDR1 LNHDA, CDR2 SQIVND (reference sequence). In nucleotides, the CDR3 is TGTGCCAGTAGTATAAGAGGGGGACCGACTAATGAAAAACTGTTTTTT. Its protein is CASSIRGGPTNEKLFF.

This clonotype was counted many times. The chain has TRBV11-1 and TRBJ2-7; a weak D match, TRBD1 (7 bases). With 3 bases removed from V and 2 bases from J, the gap between germline ends came to 11 bases. This CDR3 region has 14 residues. The germline V gene encodes CDR1 SGHAT and CDR2 FQDESV (reference sequence). CDR3 sequence: CASSFGGQPYEQYV. The CDR3 DNA follows: TGTGCCAGCAGCTTCGGGGGACAGCCCTACGAGCAGTACGTC.

The table lists this clonotype with many counts. V and J are TRBV12-3 or TRBV12-4 and TRBJ2-1; 12 nucleotides match TRBD1. V shed 6 bases, J shed 0 bases, and the junction held 15 bases outside the gene matches. The CDR3 is 20 amino acids. The DNA of the CDR3 is TGTGCCAGCAGGCTCCCCCCGGGACAGGGGGCCCCCAGCTCCTACAATGAGCAGTTCTTC. Protein sequence: CASRLPPGQGAPSSYNEQFF.

The chain combines TRBV13 with TRBJ2-2, with a weak D call TRBD2 (6 bases). Per the germline V gene, CDR1 is PRHDT and CDR2 is FYEKMQ (reference sequence). V dropped 0 bases and J dropped 1 base, with 9 bases sitting between them. This CDR3 is 16 amino acids long. The CDR3 DNA reads TGTGCCAGCAGCTTAGGGAGGGGAGGGAACACCGGGGAGCTGTTTTTT. Translating gives CASSLGRGGNTGELFF.

This clonotype was counted ten times or more. The chain's CDR3 is CASSDQQGYQETQYF. The DNA of the CDR3 is TGTGCCAGCAGTGATCAACAGGGATATCAAGAGACCCAGTACTTC. The genes are TRBV6-1 and TRBJ2-5, with D perhaps matching TRBD1 (6 bases). There are 15 residues in the CDR3. Germline V lookup: CDR1 MNHNS, CDR2 SASEGT. Between the trimmed V and J ends, which lost 3 bases and 2 bases, there was a span of 13 bases.

This clonotype was found many times. The chain joins TRBV10-2 to TRBJ2-7, with TRBD2 matching 10 bases. The CDR3 has 16 residues. Germline V gene sequence: CDR1 WSHSY, CDR2 SAAADI. After removal of 3 bases from V and 4 bases from J, the junction contained 9 bases not matched to a gene. The CDR3 sequence: CASSDALAGESYEQYV. The CDR3 nucleotides are TGCGCCAGCAGTGACGCCCTAGCGGGAGAATCGTACGAGCAGTACGTC.

The CDR3 sequence is CASSQDGGYGYTF. In DNA form, the CDR3 reads TGTGCCAGCAGCCAAGATGGGGGGTATGGCTACACCTTC. V is TRBV3-1 and J is TRBJ1-2; D is possibly TRBD1 (5 bases). Germline loops: CDR1 LGHDT, CDR2 YNNKEL (reference sequence). V was cut by 0 bases and J by 5 bases, with 7 bases left in between. The length of the CDR3 is 13 residues.

This clonotype was observed a few times. V usage is TRBV19 and J usage is TRBJ1-5; D perhaps matches TRBD1 (6 bases). This CDR3 spans 13 amino acids. V was trimmed by 5 bases and J by 5 bases, leaving 10 bases between them. CDR1 is LNHDA and CDR2 is SQIVND in the germline V gene (reference sequence). CDR3 bases: TGTGCCAGTAGTGACAGGTACTATCAGCCCCAGCATTTT. Residues: CASSDRYYQPQHF.

The rearrangement joins TRBV2 to TRBJ2-3; 7 bases align to TRBD2. CDR3 length: 14 residues. The germline V gene encodes CDR1 SNHLY and CDR2 FYNNEI. The J segment lost 8 bases and the V segment lost 5 bases, leaving 10 bases of the junction unmatched. The CDR3 sequence: CASSPGTILFTQYF. As DNA, the CDR3 is TGTGCCAGCAGTCCCGGGACTATTCTATTTACGCAGTATTTT.

This clonotype showed up many times. This sequence may be a read error, since a much larger clone differs from it by one base. This chain connects TRBV12-3 or TRBV12-4 to TRBJ1-2; D may be TRBD1 (5 bases). The V gene lost 6 bases and the J gene lost 2 bases, with 10 bases spanning the gap. The CDR3 has 13 amino acids. CDR3 residues: CASSTNRNYGYTF. The CDR3 nucleotides read TGTGCCAGCAGCACGAACAGGAACTATGGCTACACCTTC.

This clonotype has a count of ten or more. The chain has TRBV30 and TRBJ1-2, with D possibly matching TRBD1 (5 bases). The V gene's germline CDR1 is GTSNPN and CDR2 SVGIG (reference sequence). The V gene lost 2 bases and the J gene lost 2 bases, with 9 bases spanning the gap. The CDR3 runs 13 residues. For the CDR3, the DNA is TGTGCCTGGAGTCTGACAGCCAACTATGGCTACACCTTC. Residues: CAWSLTANYGYTF. Looking up the rest from reference TRBV30 and TRBJ1-2 gives the full variable domain: SQTIHQWPATLVQPVGSPLSLECTVEGTSNPNLYWYRQAAGRGLQLLFYSVGIGQISSEVPQNLSASRPQDRQFILSSKKLLLSDSGFYLCAWSLTANYGYTFGSGTRLTVV.

This clonotype turned up a few times. This sequence joins TRBV27 and TRBJ1-5; tentative D call: TRBD1 (5 bases). Germline V CDR1 and CDR2: MNHEY, SMNVEV (reference sequence). This CDR3 spans 16 amino acids. V lost 5 bases to trimming and J lost 6 bases, with 20 bases between them. CDR3 sequence reads: CASSPLMRQGFQPQHF. DNA of the CDR3: TGTGCCAGCAGTCCCTTAATGCGCCAGGGCTTTCAGCCCCAGCATTTT.

Ten or more counts support this clonotype. This chain links TRBV11-2 with TRBJ1-1, with D maybe TRBD1 (5 bases). The CDR3 loop spans 16 amino acids. Germline values: CDR1 SGHAT, CDR2 FQNNGV. Trimming left V 2 bases short and J 7 bases short, with 20 bases between. CDR3 coding DNA: TGTGCCAGCAGCTTATCCGGGACGCAGGCCGTCAGTGAAGCTTTCTTT. Translating it yields CASSLSGTQAVSEAFF.

This clonotype was observed a few times. The chain uses TRBV20-1 and TRBJ2-3; D is perhaps TRBD2 (5 bases). The CDR3 has 12 amino acids. Trimming took 2 bases from V and 6 from J, leaving 9 bases between them. Germline CDR1 is DFQATT and CDR2 is SNEGSKA (reference sequence). DNA for the CDR3: TGCAGTGCTAGACCGGACTCGGATACGCAGTATTTT. This codes for CSARPDSDTQYF.

This clonotype was seen ten or more times. V gene TRBV12-3 or TRBV12-4 combines with J gene TRBJ1-1; 7 bases line up with TRBD1. Germline trimming cut 5 bases from V and 0 bases from J; bases unmatched to any gene: 15. The CDR3 runs 18 residues. The CDR3 here is CASSPSLNRGRMNTEAFF. The CDR3 coding sequence is TGTGCCAGCAGTCCATCGCTGAACAGGGGTCGTATGAACACTGAAGCTTTCTTT.

This clonotype was detected ten times or more. J is TRBJ1-4 and V is TRBV7-9, with D perhaps matching TRBD1 (5 bases). From germline, CDR1 is SEHNR and CDR2 FQNEAQ (reference sequence). The length of the CDR3 is 19 residues. The germline V and J ends were trimmed by 4 bases and 0 bases, with 21 bases remaining between them. CDR3 sequence: CASSSSPTGTDATNEKLFF. The CDR3 nucleotides are TGTGCCAGCAGCTCCAGCCCAACCGGGACGGATGCAACTAATGAAAAACTGTTTTTT. Full variable domain (remainder filled in from reference TRBV7-9 and TRBJ1-4): DTGVSQNPRHKITKRGQNVTFRCDPISEHNRLYWYRQTLGQGPEFLTYFQNEAQLEKSRLLSDRFSAERPKGSFSTLEIQRTEQGDSAMYLCASSSSPTGTDATNEKLFFGSGTQLSVL.

This chain connects TRBV7-9 to TRBJ1-2; D gene uncertain. Germline assignment: CDR1 SEHNR and CDR2 FQNEAQ (reference sequence). Trimming stripped 1 base from V and 5 bases from J, with 8 bases between. There are 13 residues in the CDR3. The CDR3 protein is CASSLDAQYGYTF. The CDR3 nucleotides read TGTGCCAGCAGCTTAGACGCACAGTATGGCTACACCTTC.

The CDR3 DNA reads as TGTGCCAGCAGTAGGCATGTGGCGAACACTGAAGCTTTCTTT. It yields the protein CASSRHVANTEAFF. The chain links TRBV6-2 or TRBV6-3 to TRBJ1-1; no reliable D call. Germline V lookup: CDR1 MNHEY, CDR2 SVGEGT. V was clipped by 5 bases and J by 1 base, with 11 bases between them. The CDR3 is made up of 14 amino acids.

This clonotype was recorded at least ten times. The chain uses TRBV2 and TRBJ2-3; D is ambiguous. The CDR3 contains 14 residues. V was shortened by 6 bases and J by 6 bases, with 16 bases between the two germline ends. Per germline, CDR1 SNHLY and CDR2 FYNNEI. The CDR3: CASSQRTPLDTQYF. In DNA form, the CDR3 reads TGTGCCAGCAGCCAACGGACCCCTCTGGATACGCAGTATTTT.

This clonotype was counted only a few times. V gene TRBV11-3 combines with J gene TRBJ2-1; 11 nucleotides line up with TRBD2. The CDR3 runs to 17 residues. The junction had 13 bases not matched to a gene; V was cut back by 5 bases and J by 7 bases. CDR1 is SGHNT and CDR2 is YENEEA in the germline V gene. CDR3 DNA sequence: TGTGCCAGCAGCCCCCGGGTAGCGGGAGGGATAGGTAATGAGCAGTTCTTC. Protein product: CASSPRVAGGIGNEQFF.

This clonotype has ten or more counts. The chain is built from TRBV12-3 or TRBV12-4 and TRBJ1-2, with D tentatively TRBD1 (5 bases). This CDR3 is built from 13 residues. V lost 7 bases and J 6 bases, leaving 15 bases between the germline ends. As DNA, the CDR3 is TGTGCCAGCACCCCAGTCGGGGCGGATGGCTACACCTTC. Protein product: CASTPVGADGYTF.